This passage covers 8 T cell receptor beta chains from one sample sequenced in a study of T cells after yellow fever vaccination. TCRdb re-called the 5' RACE reads through MiXCR, storing one row per CDR3 protein. Of tens of thousands of distinct CDR3 sequences detected, 7.5% to 9% appear once; the ten largest clones hold roughly 41%. This material consisted of CD8+ T cells sorted from PBMCs, taken on the day of the yellow fever booster vaccination. All receptors derive from a man aged 30 to 45 who received the YFV17D yellow fever vaccine.

This clonotype has only a few counts. The chain joins TRBV6-6 to TRBJ2-1; no clear D. The V gene lost 6 bases and the J gene lost 8 bases, with 11 bases spanning the gap. This CDR3 region has 12 residues. The germline V gene encodes CDR1 MNHNY and CDR2 SVGAGI (reference sequence). The CDR3 DNA reads as TGTGCCAGCAGCCTAGTATTCGATGAGCAGTTCTTC. As protein: CASSLVFDEQFF.

This chain uses TRBV4-3 with TRBJ2-7; 7 bases agree with TRBD1. This CDR3 has 15 residues. Germline CDR1 is LGHNA and CDR2 is YSLEER. Germline trimming cut 5 bases from V and 2 bases from J; bases unmatched to any gene: 9. The CDR3 DNA reads TGCGCCAGCAGCTCCGGACAGGACCCTCCCTACGAGCAGTACTTC. It codes for CASSSGQDPPYEQYF.

This rearrangement joins TRBV7-9 to TRBJ2-7; 8 nucleotides agree with TRBD1. The CDR3 covers 12 residues. From germline, CDR1 is SEHNR and CDR2 FQNEAQ (reference sequence). With V trimmed by 10 bases and J by 7 bases, 9 bases remained unmatched. The CDR3 loop is CAIAQGAGEQYF. Here the CDR3 DNA reads TGTGCCATCGCCCAGGGGGCCGGGGAGCAGTACTTC.

J is TRBJ2-2 and V is TRBV7-6, with D perhaps being TRBD1 or TRBD2 (5 bases each). The CDR3 is 15 residues long. V lost 6 bases to trimming and J lost 10 bases, with 21 bases between them. From germline, CDR1 is SGHVS and CDR2 FNYEAQ. CDR3 amino acids: CASRSGTTGAVELFF. In DNA form, the CDR3 reads TGTGCCAGCAGGTCCGGGACCACAGGTGCCGTGGAGCTGTTTTTT.

This clonotype occurred many times. The J gene is TRBJ2-1, the V gene TRBV24-1; the match to TRBD2 covers 13 bases. With V trimmed by 2 bases and J by 2 bases, 11 bases remained unmatched. Per germline, CDR1 KGHDR and CDR2 SFDVKD. The CDR3 contains 20 residues. The CDR3 DNA follows: TGTGCCACCAGTGATTCTCGGACTAGCGGGAGAGGGGACCCCTACAATGAGCAGTTCTTC. This codes for CATSDSRTSGRGDPYNEQFF.

This clonotype was recorded at least ten times. V usage is TRBV7-2 and J usage is TRBJ2-7; 8 positions agree with TRBD2. The germline V gene has CDR1 SGHTA and CDR2 FQGNSA. Trimming cost V 5 bases and J 5 bases; bases outside gene matches: 11. The CDR3 has 15 residues. CDR3 bases: TGTGCCAGCAGCCCCACCCGAGCGGGAGTTCACGAGCAGTACTTC. This translates into CASSPTRAGVHEQYF.

This chain links TRBV11-2 with TRBJ2-2; D is uncertain. The CDR3 runs 13 residues. V lost 5 bases to trimming and J lost 5 bases, with 9 bases between them. The germline V gene encodes CDR1 SGHAT and CDR2 FQNNGV. CDR3 in amino acids: CASSQTRTGELFF. The CDR3 DNA sequence: TGTGCCAGCAGCCAGACGAGAACCGGGGAGCTGTTTTTT.

This clonotype was seen a handful of times. The chain joins TRBV29-1 to TRBJ2-5; 8 bases agree with TRBD1. Germline loops: CDR1 SQVTM, CDR2 ANQGSEA. The CDR3 runs 15 residues. The ends lost 3 bases at V and 1 base at J; junction bases unmatched: 7. The CDR3 DNA reads as TGCAGCGTTGACCGCCGGGACAGGCCCCAAGAGACCCAGTACTTC. Encoded protein: CSVDRRDRPQETQYF.